This T cell receptor (beta chain) was found in a study of human T cells and chemical hapten exposure. The overall study: The study lasted 20 to 25 weeks, and patients were dosed weekly with diphenylcyclopropenone on the scalp throughout. General study findings and limits: Sensitization with DPC brought no change to TCRs above 1 in 1000 in frequency.

Germline V CDR1 and CDR2: SGHTA, FQGTGA. The V end lost 1 base, the J end lost 1 base, and 13 bases lay between the germline ends. This CDR3 contains 16 residues. A note on this clonotype: Its specificity is not known.

This sample's time point: patch test 1, 2 weeks after DPC sensitization. As for treatment: therapeutic diphenylcyclopropenone sensitization with weekly scalp DPC. Unique molecular identifiers were attached to individual cDNA molecules during library preparation. TCRdb called the RACE reads again in MiXCR, with one record for every CDR3 protein. Found here are tens of thousands of distinct CDR3 sequences, over 9.5% of them singletons; the top ten hold roughly 3.4%. The sequences come from whole blood, collected in connection with sensitization to the hapten diphenylcyclopropenone (DPC). The chain uses TRBV7-3 and TRBJ1-1; D not resolved. This clonotype was obtained from a woman in her sixties or seventies with alopecia areata. Some clones in this sample may be carry-over from other donors' samples. CDR3 loop: CASSLSGMGRNTEAFF. The CDR3, as DNA: TGTGCCAGCAGCTTAAGTGGGATGGGCAGGAACACTGAAGCTTTCTTT.